This T cell receptor beta chain was recovered during a study of blood T cell repertoires in COVID-19. Study-wide background: PBMCs, B-cell-depleted T cells, or T cells were the source of the cDNA or gDNA that made up the material.

Measured with immunoSEQ multiplex PCR; TCRdb has only the in-frame clones, and not every one. The sample consists of some 120,000 clones, approximately 80% of them appearing once. Trimming removed 0 bases from V and 7 bases from J; junction bases left unmatched: 9. Germline V gene sequence: CDR1 SQVTM, CDR2 ANQGSEA. CDR3 length: 15 residues. The genes are TRBV29-1 and TRBJ2-1; TRBD1 agrees at 7 bases. Material for sequencing was peripheral blood. The clonotype was recovered from a man aged 80 or over with acute or convalescent COVID-19. The CDR3 protein is CSVEEQGPIGNEQFF. For the CDR3, the DNA is TGCAGCGTTGAAGAACAGGGGCCCATTGGTAATGAGCAGTTCTTC.